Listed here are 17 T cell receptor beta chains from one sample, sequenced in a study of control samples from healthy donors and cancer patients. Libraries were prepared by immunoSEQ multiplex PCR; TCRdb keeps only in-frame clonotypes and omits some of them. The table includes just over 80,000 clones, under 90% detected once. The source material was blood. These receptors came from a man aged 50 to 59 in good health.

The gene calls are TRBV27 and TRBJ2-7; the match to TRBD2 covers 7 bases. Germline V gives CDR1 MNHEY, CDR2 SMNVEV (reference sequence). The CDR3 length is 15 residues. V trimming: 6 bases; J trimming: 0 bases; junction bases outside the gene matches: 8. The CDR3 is CASSISGRSSYEQYF. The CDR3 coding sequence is TGTGCCAGCAGCATTAGCGGGCGCAGCTCCTACGAGCAGTACTTC.

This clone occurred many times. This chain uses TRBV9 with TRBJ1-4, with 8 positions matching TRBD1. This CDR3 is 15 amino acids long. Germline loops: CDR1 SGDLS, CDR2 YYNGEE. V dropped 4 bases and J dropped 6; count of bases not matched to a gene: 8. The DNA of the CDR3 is TGTGCCAGCAGCCCACAGGGGGGGGCGGATGAAAAACTGTTTTTT. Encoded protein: CASSPQGGADEKLFF.

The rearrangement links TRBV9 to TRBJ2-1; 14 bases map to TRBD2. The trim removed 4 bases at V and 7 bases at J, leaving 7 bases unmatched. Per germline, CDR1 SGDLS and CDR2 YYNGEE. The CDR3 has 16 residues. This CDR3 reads CASSIGTSGGENEQFF. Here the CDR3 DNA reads TGTGCCAGCAGCATCGGGACTAGCGGGGGCGAAAATGAGCAGTTCTTC.

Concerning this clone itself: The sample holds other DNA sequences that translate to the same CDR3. In DNA, the CDR3 is TGTGCCTGGAGTGGTATGAACACTGAAGCTTTCTTT. This sequence encodes CAWSGMNTEAFF. The rearrangement joins TRBV30 to TRBJ1-1; D unclear. The CDR3 runs 12 residues. Between the trimmed V and J ends, which lost 1 base and 0 bases, there was a span of 3 bases. The germline CDR1 and CDR2 sequences are GTSNPN and SVGIG (reference sequence).

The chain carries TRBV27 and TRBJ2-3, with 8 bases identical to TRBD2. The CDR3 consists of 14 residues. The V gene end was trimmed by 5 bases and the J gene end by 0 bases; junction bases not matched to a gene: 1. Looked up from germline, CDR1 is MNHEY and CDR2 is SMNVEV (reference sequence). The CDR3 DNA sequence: TGTGCCAGCAGTCGACTAGCGAGCACAGATACGCAGTATTTT. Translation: CASSRLASTDTQYF.

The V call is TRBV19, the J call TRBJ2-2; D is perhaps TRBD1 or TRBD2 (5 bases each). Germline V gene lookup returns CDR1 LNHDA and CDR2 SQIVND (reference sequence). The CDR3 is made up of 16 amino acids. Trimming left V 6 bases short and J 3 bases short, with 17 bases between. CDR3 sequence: CASSGIVGTYTGELFF. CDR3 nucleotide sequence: TGTGCCAGTAGCGGAATTGTGGGGACGTACACCGGGGAGCTGTTTTTT.

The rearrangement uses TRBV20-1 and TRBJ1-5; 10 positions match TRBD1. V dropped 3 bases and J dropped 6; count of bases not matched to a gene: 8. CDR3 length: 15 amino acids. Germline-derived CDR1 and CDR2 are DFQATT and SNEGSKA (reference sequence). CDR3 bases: TGCAGTGCTAGTCCCCCGACAGGGGGCGTTCAGCCCCAGCATTTT. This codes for CSASPPTGGVQPQHF.

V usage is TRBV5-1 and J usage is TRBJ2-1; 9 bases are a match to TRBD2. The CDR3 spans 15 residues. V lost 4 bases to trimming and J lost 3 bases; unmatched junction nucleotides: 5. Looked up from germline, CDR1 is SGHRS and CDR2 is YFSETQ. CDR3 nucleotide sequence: TGCGCCAGCAGCACGGGGACTAGCTTCTACAATGAGCAGTTCTTC. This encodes CASSTGTSFYNEQFF.

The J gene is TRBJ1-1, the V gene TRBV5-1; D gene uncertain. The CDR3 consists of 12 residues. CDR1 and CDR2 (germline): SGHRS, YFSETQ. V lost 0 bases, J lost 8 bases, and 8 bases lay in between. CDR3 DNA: TGCGCCAGCAGCTTGGGGACTCTGGAAGCTTTCTTT. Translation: CASSLGTLEAFF. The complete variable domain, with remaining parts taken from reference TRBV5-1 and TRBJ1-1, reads KAGVTQTPRYLIKTRGQQVTLSCSPISGHRSVSWYQQTPGQGLQFLFEYFSETQRNKGNFPGRFSGRQFSNSRSEMNVSTLELGDSALYLCASSLGTLEAFFGQGTRLTVV.

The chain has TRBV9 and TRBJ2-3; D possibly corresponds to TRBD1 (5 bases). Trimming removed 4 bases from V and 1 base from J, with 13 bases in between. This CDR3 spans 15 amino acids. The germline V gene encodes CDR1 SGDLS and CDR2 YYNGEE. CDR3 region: CASSPMGHGTDTQYF. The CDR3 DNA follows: TGTGCCAGCAGCCCGATGGGGCATGGCACAGATACGCAGTATTTT.

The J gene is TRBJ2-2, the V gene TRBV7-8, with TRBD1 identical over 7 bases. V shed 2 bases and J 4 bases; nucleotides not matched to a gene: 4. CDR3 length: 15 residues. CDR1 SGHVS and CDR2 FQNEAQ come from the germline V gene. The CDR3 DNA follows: TGTGCCAGCAGCTTAATGGGACAGTTCACCGGGGAGCTGTTTTTT. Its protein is CASSLMGQFTGELFF.

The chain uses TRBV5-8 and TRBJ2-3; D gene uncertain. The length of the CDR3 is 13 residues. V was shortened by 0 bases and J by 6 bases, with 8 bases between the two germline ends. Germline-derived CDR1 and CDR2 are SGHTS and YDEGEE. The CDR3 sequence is CASSLGPWDTQYF. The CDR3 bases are TGTGCCAGCAGCTTGGGCCCCTGGGATACGCAGTATTTT.

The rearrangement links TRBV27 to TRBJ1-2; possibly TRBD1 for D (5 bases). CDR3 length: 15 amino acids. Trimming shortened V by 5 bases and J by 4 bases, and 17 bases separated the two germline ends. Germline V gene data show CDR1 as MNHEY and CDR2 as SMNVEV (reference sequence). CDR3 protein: CASSPFGKGSYGYTF. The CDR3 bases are TGTGCCAGCAGTCCCTTCGGGAAGGGGTCCTATGGCTACACCTTC.

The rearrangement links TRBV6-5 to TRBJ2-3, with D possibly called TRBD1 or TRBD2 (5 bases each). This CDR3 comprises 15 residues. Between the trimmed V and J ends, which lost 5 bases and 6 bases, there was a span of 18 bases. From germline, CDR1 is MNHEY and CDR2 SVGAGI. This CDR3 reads CASSTLGPQSDTQYF. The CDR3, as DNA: TGTGCCAGCAGTACTTTGGGACCCCAATCTGATACGCAGTATTTT.

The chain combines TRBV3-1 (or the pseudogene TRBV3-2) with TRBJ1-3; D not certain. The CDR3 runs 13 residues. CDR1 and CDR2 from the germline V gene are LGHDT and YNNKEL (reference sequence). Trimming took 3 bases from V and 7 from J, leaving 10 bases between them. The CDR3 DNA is TGTGCCAGCAGCCAGTTTTCGAGGAACACCATATATTTT. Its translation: CASSQFSRNTIYF.

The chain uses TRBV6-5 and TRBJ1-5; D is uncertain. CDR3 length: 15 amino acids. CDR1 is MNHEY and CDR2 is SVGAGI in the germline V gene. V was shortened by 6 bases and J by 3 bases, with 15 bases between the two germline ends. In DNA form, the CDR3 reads TGTGCCAGCAGCCGTGAGGGTGGTGACAATCAGCCCCAGCATTTT. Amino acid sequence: CASSREGGDNQPQHF.

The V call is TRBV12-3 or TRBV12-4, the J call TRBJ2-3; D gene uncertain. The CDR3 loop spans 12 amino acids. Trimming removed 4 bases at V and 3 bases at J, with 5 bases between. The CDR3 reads CASSSGTDTQYF. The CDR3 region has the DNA TGTGCCAGCAGTTCCGGGACAGATACGCAGTATTTT.